The T cell receptor beta chain described here comes from a study of technical replicates of blood from a few donors. The CDR3 has 13 amino acids. The germline V and J ends were trimmed by 5 bases and 0 bases, with 7 bases remaining between them. Germline lookup yields CDR1 SGHTA and CDR2 FQGNSA. Clones were read by immunoSEQ multiplex PCR, and TCRdb kept only the in-frame ones, dropping some. The sample has under 80,000 clones; about 90% are singletons. This sequence joins TRBV7-2 and TRBJ1-1, with D unclear. Sequencing was carried out using T cells isolated from PBMCs. This TCR was sampled from a human donor in good health. Some clones in this sample may be carry-over from other donors' samples. The CDR3 DNA follows: TGTGCCAGCAGCCCAGGAATGAACACTGAAGCTTTCTTT. Residues: CASSPGMNTEAFF.